These 20 T cell receptor beta chains were all obtained from the same sample, sequenced in a study of beta chain features in type 1 diabetes. Study observations and caveats: The study found moderately but significantly shorter TCRB CDR3s in all four CD4+ subsets of Type 1 diabetes patients.

Reverse transcribing all isolated RNA meant expressed TCRB transcripts were sequenced. Generated by immunoSEQ multiplex PCR, the TCRdb table keeps only in-frame clones and is missing some. The table includes 600,000 to 700,000 clones, approximately 13% detected once. Their antigen targets remain unknown. Sequenced: naive CD4+ T cells from blood. Receptors originate from a man aged 25 to 45 with type 1 diabetes.

This clone was seen more than once but under ten times. The gene calls are TRBV11-2 and TRBJ1-2; possible D gene TRBD1, 6 bases. Germline V gives CDR1 SGHAT, CDR2 FQNNGV. V lost 5 bases, J lost 5 bases, and 12 bases lay in between. The length of the CDR3 is 13 residues. CDR3 sequence: CASSTGTKYGYTF. The CDR3 nucleotides are TGTGCCAGCAGCACCGGGACAAAATATGGCTACACCTTC.

This clone turned up a few times. The chain's CDR3 is CASSNPGQGIEKLFF. The CDR3 nucleotides read TGTGCCAGCAGTAACCCGGGACAGGGTATTGAAAAACTGTTTTTT. The chain recombines TRBV6-5 with TRBJ1-4; 9 nucleotides line up with TRBD1. The CDR3 runs 15 residues. Germline-derived CDR1 and CDR2 are MNHEY and SVGAGI. V gave up 5 bases and J gave up 7 bases; unmatched junction bases: 8.

V is TRBV27 and J is TRBJ2-1; weak D call: TRBD2 (6 bases). CDR3 length: 17 residues. The germline V gene encodes CDR1 MNHEY and CDR2 SMNVEV (reference sequence). Trimming cost V 6 bases and J 0 bases, with 18 bases left between them. The CDR3 DNA is TGTGCCAGCAGCCCACTACGGGGACTGAGCTCCTACAATGAGCAGTTCTTC. Amino acid sequence: CASSPLRGLSSYNEQFF.

This clone has just a few counts. The rearrangement joins TRBV10-3 to TRBJ1-3; 9 nucleotides match TRBD1. The trim removed 8 bases at V and 4 bases at J, leaving 6 bases unmatched. Germline-derived CDR1 and CDR2 are ENHRY and SYGVKD. This CDR3 has 14 residues. CDR3 sequence reads: CAIWDRVSGNTIYF. In nucleotides, the CDR3 is TGTGCCATCTGGGACAGGGTGTCCGGAAACACCATATATTTT.

J is TRBJ1-2 and V is TRBV7-2; D is unresolved. Germline lookup yields CDR1 SGHTA and CDR2 FQGNSA. V was pared by 5 bases and J by 4 bases, with 14 bases between. The CDR3 length is 14 residues. In DNA form, the CDR3 reads TGTGCCAGCAGCATACTACAGCTTAGCTATGGCTACACCTTC. Its protein is CASSILQLSYGYTF.

This clone was observed a few times. V and J are TRBV28 and TRBJ2-7; D not resolved. This CDR3 region has 14 residues. Trimming stripped 3 bases from V and 1 base from J, with 10 bases between. CDR1 is MDHEN and CDR2 is SYDVKM in the germline V gene. The CDR3 loop reads CASSFGQLSYEQYF. The CDR3 DNA is TGTGCCAGCAGTTTCGGCCAGCTGTCCTACGAGCAGTACTTC.

The chain couples TRBV19 to TRBJ2-5; D gene unclear. Germline V gives CDR1 LNHDA, CDR2 SQIVND (reference sequence). This CDR3 has 13 residues. V was trimmed by 3 bases and J by 4 bases, leaving 9 bases between them. The CDR3 DNA is TGTGCCAGTAGTATGAGCCTGGCAGAGACCCAGTACTTC. Encoded protein: CASSMSLAETQYF.

There are a few counts of this clone. This chain connects TRBV7-2 to TRBJ1-5, with D possibly TRBD1 on 5 matching bases. Trimming stripped 1 base from V and 2 bases from J, with 12 bases between. The CDR3 runs to 16 residues. Germline-derived CDR1 and CDR2 are SGHTA and FQGNSA. CDR3 DNA: TGTGCCAGCAGCTTAGGGGGCGCGCGGGGCAATCAGCCCCAGCATTTT. This codes for CASSLGGARGNQPQHF.

This clone was found a few times. The rearrangement links TRBV5-4 to TRBJ1-1, with 7 nucleotides matching TRBD1. V was clipped by 1 base and J by 9 bases; unmatched bases: 9. Germline V CDR1 and CDR2: SGHNT, YYREEE (reference sequence). This CDR3 has 14 amino acids. In nucleotides, the CDR3 is TGTGCCAGCAGCTTGCCCGCACAGGGGCCTCAAGCTTTCTTT. Encoded protein: CASSLPAQGPQAFF.

This clone occurred a few times. V gene TRBV27 combines with J gene TRBJ1-5; 9 positions match TRBD1. The V gene's germline CDR1 is MNHEY and CDR2 SMNVEV (reference sequence). CDR3 length: 14 residues. V trimming: 6 bases; J trimming: 7 bases; junction bases outside the gene matches: 7. The CDR3 sequence is CASRFTGGSQPQHF. The CDR3 DNA sequence: TGTGCCAGCAGATTCACAGGGGGCAGCCAGCCCCAGCATTTT.

V gene TRBV30 combines with J gene TRBJ1-2, with a tentative D call TRBD1 (5 bases). CDR3 length equals 11 residues. V was pared by 4 bases and J by 4 bases, with 7 bases between. CDR1 is GTSNPN and CDR2 is SVGIG in the germline V gene (reference sequence). CDR3 DNA: TGTGCCTGGACGACAGCCTATGGCTACACCTTC. Its translation: CAWTTAYGYTF.

CDR3 in amino acids: CASSFASGTRTYEQYF. In nucleotides, the CDR3 is TGCGCCAGCAGCTTTGCATCCGGGACTAGGACCTACGAGCAGTACTTC. This rearrangement joins TRBV5-1 to TRBJ2-7; 8 bases fit TRBD2. Germline CDR1 reads SGHRS; CDR2 reads YFSETQ. V was pared by 2 bases and J by 2 bases, with 9 bases of the junction left unmatched. The CDR3 runs to 16 residues. Combining the CDR3 with reference TRBV5-1 and TRBJ2-7 gives the whole variable domain KAGVTQTPRYLIKTRGQQVTLSCSPISGHRSVSWYQQTPGQGLQFLFEYFSETQRNKGNFPGRFSGRQFSNSRSEMNVSTLELGDSALYLCASSFASGTRTYEQYFGPGTRLTVT.

The chain couples TRBV29-1 to TRBJ2-7; 10 positions agree with TRBD1. V was clipped by 7 bases and J by 9 bases; unmatched bases: 12. The V gene's germline CDR1 is SQVTM and CDR2 ANQGSEA. This CDR3 region has 13 residues. CDR3 DNA sequence: TGCAGCGCTCTCCCTGGGACAGGGGTTGGGCAGTACTTC. Its translation is CSALPGTGVGQYF.

The chain carries TRBV4-3 and TRBJ2-2; unclear D gene. The CDR3 runs to 14 residues. Trimming took 2 bases from V and 0 from J, leaving 4 bases between them. Germline loops: CDR1 LGHNA, CDR2 YSLEER. The CDR3 sequence: CASSQLANTGELFF. The CDR3 coding sequence is TGCGCCAGCAGCCAATTGGCGAACACCGGGGAGCTGTTTTTT.

This clone appeared a few times. The gene calls are TRBV7-9 and TRBJ2-5; weak D call: TRBD2 (5 bases). CDR3 size: 15 residues. V was cut by 1 base and J by 1 base, with 10 bases left in between. Per the germline V gene, CDR1 is SEHNR and CDR2 is FQNEAQ (reference sequence). The CDR3 reads CASSLVGGSQETQYF. The CDR3 nucleotides are TGTGCCAGCAGCTTAGTCGGTGGGAGCCAAGAGACCCAGTACTTC.

The chain couples TRBV7-2 to TRBJ1-3; D is ambiguous. V lost 0 bases and J 8 bases, leaving 8 bases between the germline ends. The CDR3 runs 13 residues. Germline lookup yields CDR1 SGHTA and CDR2 FQGNSA. The CDR3 nucleotides are TGTGCCAGCAGCTTAGCCATATACGACACCATATATTTT. Protein sequence: CASSLAIYDTIYF.

This clone was counted between two and nine times. The chain couples TRBV7-9 to TRBJ1-1; D is possibly TRBD1 (5 bases). The length of the CDR3 is 15 residues. V was shortened by 5 bases and J by 1 base, with 14 bases between the two germline ends. Germline V gene sequence: CDR1 SEHNR, CDR2 FQNEAQ (reference sequence). DNA of the CDR3: TGTGCCAGCAGCCGTGCTGGGACCGGGAACACTGAAGCTTTCTTT. The encoded protein is CASSRAGTGNTEAFF.

A remark on this clone: Additional DNA sequences in this sample encode the identical CDR3. J is TRBJ2-5 and V is TRBV5-1, with 8 positions matching TRBD1. V lost 4 bases to trimming and J lost 3 bases; unmatched junction nucleotides: 5. The CDR3 consists of 14 residues. Germline CDR1 SGHRS, CDR2 YFSETQ. CDR3 protein: CASSPGQGKETQYF. DNA of the CDR3: TGCGCCAGCAGCCCCGGACAGGGTAAAGAGACCCAGTACTTC.

The rearrangement links TRBV6-1 to TRBJ1-5, with a weak D call TRBD1 (5 bases). V dropped 6 bases and J dropped 2 bases, with 11 bases sitting between them. This CDR3 spans 14 amino acids. CDR1 and CDR2 (germline): MNHNS, SASEGT. The CDR3 sequence is CASRGRVGNQPQHF. CDR3 coding DNA: TGTGCCAGCAGGGGCAGGGTAGGCAATCAGCCCCAGCATTTT.

The chain couples TRBV7-8 to TRBJ1-1; no reliable D call. CDR1 and CDR2 (germline): SGHVS, FQNEAQ. Trimming removed 4 bases at V and 6 bases at J, with 15 bases between. The CDR3 has 14 residues. This chain's CDR3 is CASSSTGVVSEAFF. The CDR3 nucleotides are TGTGCCAGCAGCTCCACCGGGGTGGTCTCTGAAGCTTTCTTT.